This T cell receptor (beta chain) appears in the sequencing data of a study of blood T cell repertoires in COVID-19. The wider study: The United States, Italy and Spain provided the acute and convalescent COVID-19 samples.

Method: immunoSEQ multiplex PCR; TCRdb's copy keeps in-frame clones and lacks some. The sample lists around 63,000 clones; 70% to 90% were seen once. CDR3 size: 12 residues. The germline V gene has CDR1 SNHLY and CDR2 FYNNEI. Trimming took 7 bases from V and 2 from J, leaving 6 bases between them. Of note for this clone: The sample holds other DNA sequences that translate to the same CDR3.

This chain uses TRBV2 with TRBJ1-5; D unclear. The receptor was isolated from a man aged 55 to 70 with acute or convalescent COVID-19. Sequencing was carried out using peripheral blood. CDR3 protein: CASKGGNQPQHF. Written as DNA, the CDR3 is TGTGCCAGCAAGGGAGGCAATCAGCCCCAGCATTTT.